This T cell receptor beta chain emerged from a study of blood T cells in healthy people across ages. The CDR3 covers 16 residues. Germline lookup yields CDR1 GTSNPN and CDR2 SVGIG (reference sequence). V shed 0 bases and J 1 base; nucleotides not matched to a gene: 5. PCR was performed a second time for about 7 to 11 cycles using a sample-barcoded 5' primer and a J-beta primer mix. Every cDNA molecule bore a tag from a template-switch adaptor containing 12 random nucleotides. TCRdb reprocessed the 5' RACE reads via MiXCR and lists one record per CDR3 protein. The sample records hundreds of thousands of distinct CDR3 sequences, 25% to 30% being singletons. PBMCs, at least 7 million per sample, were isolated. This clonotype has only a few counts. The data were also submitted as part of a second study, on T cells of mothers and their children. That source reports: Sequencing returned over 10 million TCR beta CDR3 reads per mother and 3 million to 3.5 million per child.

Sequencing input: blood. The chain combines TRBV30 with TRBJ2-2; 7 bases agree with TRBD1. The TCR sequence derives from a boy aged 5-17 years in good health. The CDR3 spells CAWSVVGQMNTGELFF. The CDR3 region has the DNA TGTGCCTGGAGTGTGGTGGGACAGATGAACACCGGGGAGCTGTTTTTT.